Listed below are T cell receptor beta chains from one sample, sequenced in a study of CXCR3-negative and CXCR3-positive naive CD8 T cells. From the 5' RACE reads, TCRdb lists one entry per CDR3 protein and no DNA. The listing records over 70,000 distinct CDR3 sequences. The sample consisted of naive CXCR3- CD8+ T cells from blood. These receptors came from a human donor in good health. Some clones in this sample may be carry-over from other donors' samples. Both conserved end residues are part of each CDR3.

CDR3aa,len,j_gene,v_gene
CSARAGRGSSYNEQFF,16,TRBJ2-1,TRBV20-1
CASSPEVEGGYEQYF,15,TRBJ2-7,TRBV7-9
CASSLAPDSSYEQYF,15,TRBJ2-7,TRBV5-1
CASSKTGGANTEAFF,15,TRBJ1-1,TRBV6-6
CASSLPPSGIADQETQYF,18,TRBJ2-5,TRBV7-2
CASSHGTSGGDYNEQFF,17,TRBJ2-1,TRBV3-1
CASSYSGGNEQYF,13,TRBJ2-7,TRBV6-6
CTSSPLVGGYYNEQFF,16,TRBJ2-1,TRBV28
CSVVGTGTISYEQYF,15,TRBJ2-7,TRBV29-1
CSARGSQGHYEQYF,14,TRBJ2-7,TRBV20-1
CASSTRTGDGYTF,13,TRBJ1-2,TRBV9
CASSPGTGTTYEQYF,15,TRBJ2-7,TRBV4-1
CASSFGSDYSGANVLTF,17,TRBJ2-6,TRBV7-6
CSAIRLAGAADTQYF,15,TRBJ2-3,TRBV20-1
CASSSRPAGAARETQYF,17,TRBJ2-5,TRBV7-6
CASSQMGIPGELFF,14,TRBJ2-2,TRBV12-3/TRBV12-4
CASSSGNEDTQYF,13,TRBJ2-3,TRBV11-2
CSVEGQDHEQFF,12,TRBJ2-1,TRBV29-1
CATEGRGYEQYF,12,TRBJ2-7,TRBV5-4
CAISEAAGGNNEQFF,15,TRBJ2-1,TRBV10-3
CSARDIGQSTDTQYF,15,TRBJ2-3,TRBV20-1
CATSRGLAIDNEQFF,15,TRBJ2-1,TRBV15
CASSQEGGLNEKLFF,15,TRBJ1-4,TRBV4-3
CSVVLATGTSYEQYF,15,TRBJ2-7,TRBV29-1
CASSVTGGANVLTF,14,TRBJ2-6,TRBV9
CASSLSPSNTGELFF,15,TRBJ2-2,TRBV27
CATATLNTEAFF,12,TRBJ1-1,TRBV15
CSVQGSSYNEQFF,13,TRBJ2-1,TRBV29-1
CASSQGQDFLYNEQFF,16,TRBJ2-1,TRBV28
CASSFSGGAGNEQFF,15,TRBJ2-1,TRBV7-9
CASRPGVAETQYF,13,TRBJ2-5,TRBV28
CASSSLAGGVYEQYF,15,TRBJ2-7,TRBV5-6
CASSQRLTGYEKLFF,15,TRBJ1-4,TRBV4-3
CSVEGRTSGGPSDTQYF,17,TRBJ2-3,TRBV29-1
CSARDRLTSGKDNEQFF,17,TRBJ2-1,TRBV20-1
CASSLSTEQETQYF,14,TRBJ2-5,TRBV7-9
CASSLARMTDTQYF,14,TRBJ2-3,TRBV7-8
CASSYPGGSPHEQYF,15,TRBJ2-7,TRBV6-2/TRBV6-3
CASSLNRGLLQETQYF,16,TRBJ2-5,TRBV7-8
CASVGDPSEQFF,12,TRBJ2-1,TRBV19
CASSGALAGVYNEQFF,16,TRBJ2-1,TRBV5-1
CASSLVSGSSYNEQFF,16,TRBJ2-1,TRBV7-6
CASSLVAGVGGELFF,15,TRBJ2-2,TRBV7-8
CASSQGQGIDQPQHF,15,TRBJ1-5,TRBV4-3
CASSSRLTGTGELKTYEQYF,20,TRBJ2-7,TRBV6-6
CSARDALPYEQYF,13,TRBJ2-7,TRBV20-1
CASSFLGTPQETQYF,15,TRBJ2-5,TRBV27
CASSLSRSREAGELFF,16,TRBJ2-2,TRBV11-3
CASRSPGSINGYTF,14,TRBJ1-2,TRBV27
CASSLVGQNYNEQFF,15,TRBJ2-1,TRBV12-3/TRBV12-4
CASSIAGEAYNEQFF,15,TRBJ2-1,TRBV7-3
CAISESTGGSYEQYF,15,TRBJ2-7,TRBV10-3
CATSRGYSDTQYF,13,TRBJ2-3,TRBV15